The clone carrying this T cell receptor beta chain was picked up one time. The sample is drawn from a study of T cell changes during pregnancy in multiple sclerosis. The length of the CDR3 is 15 residues. CDR1 SGHRS and CDR2 YFSETQ come from the germline V gene. V was clipped by 5 bases and J by 0 bases; unmatched bases: 2. Sequencing was performed with immunoSEQ multiplex PCR; in TCRdb, only in-frame clones are kept and a portion is missing. The repertoire holds under 110,000 clones, with more than 80% as singletons. Sequenced here: peripheral blood, sampled before pregnancy. The gene calls are TRBV5-1 and TRBJ2-1, with 10 bases matching TRBD1. The TCR was taken from a female donor with multiple sclerosis, enrolled in a pregnancy study. CDR3 sequence (DNA): TGCGCCAGCAGACGGGACAGGGGCTCCTACAATGAGCAGTTCTTC. It codes for CASRRDRGSYNEQFF.